One sample yielded the 18 T cell receptor beta chains listed below, sequenced in a study of T cell clonotyping in hematopoietic cell transplantation. Produced via immunoSEQ multiplex PCR; TCRdb's table is partial and in-frame only. The sample has about 12,000 clones, about four fifths seen once. The material sequenced was PBMCs, taken 100 days after allogeneic stem cell transplant. Every receptor here comes from a female patient aged 35-55 years who had an allogeneic stem cell transplant from a related donor, so T cells may come from the graft donor. Some clones in this sample may be carry-over from other donors' samples.

This chain uses TRBV29-1 with TRBJ1-2; D gene ambiguous. The V gene lost 1 base and the J gene lost 4 bases, with 16 bases spanning the gap. The CDR3 is 15 residues long. Germline V gene sequence: CDR1 SQVTM, CDR2 ANQGSEA. CDR3 DNA: TGCAGCGTTGAAGGAGCCAGCCCCACACTCTATGGCTACACCTTC. Amino acid sequence: CSVEGASPTLYGYTF.

V and J are TRBV27 and TRBJ2-7; D uncertain. Germline loops: CDR1 MNHEY, CDR2 SMNVEV (reference sequence). This CDR3 is built from 14 residues. Trimming took off 4 bases at V and 3 bases at J, with 13 bases between the two ends. The CDR3 loop reads CASSSSLRLYEQYF. DNA for the CDR3: TGTGCCAGCAGTTCCTCCCTCCGCCTCTACGAGCAGTACTTC.

The V and J genes are TRBV19 and TRBJ2-2; no definite D call. This CDR3 spans 13 amino acids. The germline V gene encodes CDR1 LNHDA and CDR2 SQIVND (reference sequence). The germline V and J ends were trimmed by 3 bases and 6 bases, with 8 bases remaining between them. The CDR3 DNA reads as TGTGCCAGTAGTATTGACTTGGCCGGGGAGCTGTTTTTT. Amino acid sequence: CASSIDLAGELFF.

The V gene is TRBV2, the J gene TRBJ1-6, with 9 bases matching TRBD1. The CDR3 spans 16 residues. Unmatched junction bases numbered 8, after V lost 1 base and J lost 10 bases. Germline V gene lookup returns CDR1 SNHLY and CDR2 FYNNEI. Written as DNA, the CDR3 is TGTGCCAGCAGTGAAGAAGGGGGACAGGGCAGATCACCCCTCCACTTT. This translates into CASSEEGGQGRSPLHF. Filled out from reference TRBV2 and TRBJ1-6, the complete variable domain reads EPEVTQTPSHQVTQMGQEVILRCVPISNHLYFYWYRQILGQKVEFLVSFYNNEISEKSEIFDDQFSVERPDGSNFTLKIRSTKLEDSAMYFCASSEEGGQGRSPLHFGNGTRLTVT.

The chain employs TRBV7-6 and TRBJ1-1, with 8 nucleotides matching TRBD1. Germline CDR1 and CDR2: SGHVS and FNYEAQ. The CDR3 extends over 15 amino acids. V shed 5 bases and J 6 bases; nucleotides not matched to a gene: 11. Here the CDR3 reads CASSRGQGGYPEAFF. The CDR3 DNA reads as TGTGCCAGCAGCAGAGGACAGGGCGGTTATCCTGAAGCTTTCTTT.

A remark on this clone: One end of the junction fails to match germline, which may point to a read error. This chain connects TRBV30 to TRBJ2-1; D is unclear. The CDR3 contains 13 residues. The germline V gene has CDR1 GTSNPN and CDR2 SVGIG (reference sequence). Written as DNA, the CDR3 is TGTGCCTGGAGCGTAAGATTATCCGTAGGGTTGGTCTTC. Its protein product is CAWSVRLSVGLVF. Combining the CDR3 with reference TRBV30 and TRBJ2-1 gives the whole variable domain SQTIHQWPATLVQPVGSPLSLECTVEGTSNPNLYWYRQAAGRGLQLLFYSVGIGQISSEVPQNLSASRPQDRQFILSSKKLLLSDSGFYLCAWSVRLSVGLVFGPGTRLTVL.

This clone appeared once. The rearrangement links TRBV28 to TRBJ1-5; a weak D match, TRBD1 (6 bases). This CDR3 contains 15 residues. Germline V gene data show CDR1 as MDHEN and CDR2 as SYDVKM. The germline V and J ends were trimmed by 5 bases and 0 bases, with 11 bases remaining between them. The CDR3 sequence: CASSPRGLSNQPQHF. The DNA of the CDR3 is TGTGCCAGCAGTCCCAGGGGCCTTAGCAATCAGCCCCAGCATTTT.

The CDR3 spells CAISDRPYNQPQHF. In DNA form, the CDR3 reads TGTGCCATCAGTGACCGGCCCTATAATCAGCCCCAGCATTTT. The V and J genes are TRBV10-3 and TRBJ1-5; D remains unclear. Germline lookup yields CDR1 ENHRY and CDR2 SYGVKD. The CDR3 length is 14 residues. Trimming shortened V by 3 bases and J by 4 bases, and 10 bases separated the two germline ends.

For this clone: One end of the junction fails to match germline, which may point to a read error. This rearrangement joins TRBV11-2 to TRBJ2-7; 9 nucleotides match TRBD1. Germline V gene sequence: CDR1 SGHAT, CDR2 FQNNGV. The CDR3 extends over 15 amino acids. The chain's CDR3 is CASSQAGTGMYGQYF. The CDR3 coding sequence is TGTGCCAGCAGCCAAGCCGGGACAGGGATGTACGGGCAGTACTTC.

The chain links TRBV30 to TRBJ2-6, with 9 bases that match TRBD2. The CDR3 contains 17 residues. Germline CDR1 and CDR2: GTSNPN and SVGIG (reference sequence). The ends lost 5 bases at V and 0 bases at J; junction bases unmatched: 8. The CDR3 region has the DNA TGTGCCTGGGCCCGGCTAGCGGGGCTCTCTGGGGCCAACGTCCTGACTTTC. It encodes CAWARLAGLSGANVLTF.

The rearrangement joins TRBV30 to TRBJ2-2; 7 nucleotides line up with TRBD1. This CDR3 is built from 15 residues. Losses at the gene ends were 3 bases for V and 3 bases for J; bases not matched to a gene: 7. Germline loops: CDR1 GTSNPN, CDR2 SVGIG (reference sequence). The CDR3 DNA follows: TGTGCCTGGAGGAGAGGGGGCACGGACACCGGGGAGCTGTTTTTT. Translated, it gives CAWRRGGTDTGELFF.

This clone was counted once. The chain employs TRBV9 and TRBJ2-3, with D perhaps matching TRBD1 (6 bases). The CDR3 totals 15 residues. Per the germline V gene, CDR1 is SGDLS and CDR2 is YYNGEE. The ends were cut back, 4 bases at V and 6 bases at J, with 18 bases in the middle. The CDR3 reads CASSLTGSHLDTQYF. CDR3 DNA sequence: TGTGCCAGCAGCCTGACAGGCTCACACTTGGATACGCAGTATTTT.

This clone was observed once. The chain joins TRBV7-2 to TRBJ2-7, with D tentatively TRBD1 (5 bases). Trimming stripped 4 bases from V and 2 bases from J, with 6 bases between. This CDR3 has 12 amino acids. Germline V gene sequence: CDR1 SGHTA, CDR2 FQGNSA. The CDR3 sequence: CASSSGTYEQYF. In nucleotides, the CDR3 is TGTGCCAGCAGCTCAGGGACCTACGAGCAGTACTTC.

This chain connects TRBV6-1 to TRBJ1-2, with D possibly matching TRBD1 (5 bases). V gave up 4 bases and J gave up 2 bases, with 17 bases separating them. This CDR3 has 16 residues. Germline CDR1 and CDR2: MNHNS and SASEGT. The CDR3 reads CASSGDGRISNYGYTF. As DNA, the CDR3 is TGTGCCAGCAGTGGGGACGGCCGAATCTCGAACTATGGCTACACCTTC.

The chain is built from TRBV6-5 and TRBJ2-1, with 9 nucleotides matching TRBD2. The junction had 12 bases not matched to a gene; V was cut back by 5 bases and J by 10 bases. The CDR3 sequence is 15 residues long. CDR1 is MNHEY and CDR2 is SVGAGI in the germline V gene. CDR3 sequence (DNA): TGTGCCAGCAGTCCCCGGGCTAGCGGGAAACAAGAGCAGTTCTTC. Translated, it gives CASSPRASGKQEQFF.

This chain connects TRBV6-5 to TRBJ1-1; D unresolved. V was shortened by 8 bases and J by 0 bases, with 10 bases between the two germline ends. This CDR3 has 13 residues. From germline, CDR1 is MNHEY and CDR2 SVGAGI. DNA for the CDR3: TGTGCCAGCTGGAGTCGTATGAACACTGAAGCTTTCTTT. Encoded protein: CASWSRMNTEAFF.

V usage is TRBV7-2 and J usage is TRBJ1-6, with D hard to call. Germline CDR1 SGHTA, CDR2 FQGNSA. The CDR3 runs to 15 residues. V gave up 1 base and J gave up 8 bases, with 12 bases separating them. The CDR3 protein is CASSLGAPRHSPLHF. The DNA of the CDR3 is TGTGCCAGCAGCTTAGGGGCACCTCGGCATTCACCCCTCCACTTT.

V and J are TRBV23-1 and TRBJ1-5; D gene unclear. TRBV23-1 is marked as an open reading frame, function uncertain. The CDR3 spans 14 residues. V lost 8 bases and J lost 5, with 16 bases in between. CDR3 in DNA: TGCGCCAGCTGGGGTCGACCGCATCATCAGCCCCAGCATTTT. Its protein product is CASWGRPHHQPQHF.